The 25 T cell receptor beta chains given below trace back to one sample, sequenced in a study of T cells after yellow fever vaccination. MiXCR, run by TCRdb on the 5' RACE reads, gives a single entry per CDR3 protein. The table records roughly 330,000 distinct CDR3 sequences, under 5% of them present only once. This sample comprised PBMCs, obtained 5 days after the yellow fever booster vaccination. Receptor source: a man younger than 35 who received the YFV17D yellow fever vaccine.

CDR3 sequence reads: CASRAGPNYQPRGNTIYF. The CDR3 nucleotides are TGTGCCAGCAGAGCCGGGCCCAACTACCAACCTCGAGGAAACACCATATATTTT. This sequence joins TRBV6-2 or TRBV6-3 and TRBJ1-3; D is uncertain. The CDR3 is made up of 18 amino acids. CDR1 is MNHEY, CDR2 SVGEGT, per germline. Trimming took 6 bases from V and 4 from J, leaving 25 bases between them.

The gene calls are TRBV6-6 and TRBJ1-5, with D uncertain. The CDR3 spans 14 residues. Germline loops: CDR1 MNHNY, CDR2 SVGAGI (reference sequence). Trimming left V 2 bases short and J 1 base short, with 6 bases between. For the CDR3, the DNA is TGTGCCAGCAGTTACCTGGGGAGCAATCAGCCCCAGCATTTT. Encoded protein: CASSYLGSNQPQHF.

The chain carries TRBV28 and TRBJ1-1; D is possibly TRBD1 (5 bases). Trimming took 8 bases from V and 10 from J, leaving 20 bases between them. The germline CDR1 and CDR2 sequences are MDHEN and SYDVKM. The CDR3 consists of 13 residues. DNA of the CDR3: TGTGCCAGCGGCGCACAGAGTAGCAGGGCAGCTTTCTTT. Translation gives CASGAQSSRAAFF.

The rearrangement links TRBV10-3 to TRBJ2-1, with 7 bases that match TRBD1. Trimming at V came to 0 bases and at J to 1 base, leaving 15 bases not matched to a gene. The V gene's germline CDR1 is ENHRY and CDR2 SYGVKD. This CDR3 is built from 20 residues. The CDR3 spells CAISESTGQSKGASYNEQFF. Written as DNA, the CDR3 is TGTGCCATCAGTGAGTCAACGGGACAGTCCAAGGGGGCGTCCTACAATGAGCAGTTCTTC.

This chain connects TRBV10-1 to TRBJ2-1; tentatively, D is TRBD1 (6 bases). Trimming left V 5 bases short and J 6 bases short, with 8 bases between. This CDR3 is 12 amino acids long. The V gene's germline CDR1 is WNHNN and CDR2 SYGVQD (reference sequence). The DNA for the CDR3 is TGCGCCAGCAGTCAGGGGCTCAATGAGCAGTTCTTC. Protein sequence: CASSQGLNEQFF.

This clonotype was picked up many times. V usage is TRBV7-2 and J usage is TRBJ1-1, with D hard to call. V lost 4 bases and J lost 3, with 6 bases in between. Looked up from germline, CDR1 is SGHTA and CDR2 is FQGNSA. This CDR3 contains 12 residues. CDR3 in DNA: TGTGCCAGCAGCTACTGGGACACTGAAGCTTTCTTT. It is translated as CASSYWDTEAFF.

This clonotype was observed at least ten times. The chain carries TRBV7-9 and TRBJ2-2; 10 nucleotides match TRBD2. V was pared by 3 bases and J by 6 bases, with 1 base of the junction left unmatched. Germline V gene sequence: CDR1 SEHNR, CDR2 FQNEAQ (reference sequence). The length of the CDR3 is 14 residues. For the CDR3, the DNA is TGTGCCAGCAGCTTCACTAGCGGGGCCGGGGAGCTGTTTTTT. This translates into CASSFTSGAGELFF.

The V call is TRBV27, the J call TRBJ1-4; TRBD1 matches at 8 bases. The germline CDR1 and CDR2 sequences are MNHEY and SMNVEV (reference sequence). This CDR3 contains 17 residues. Losses at the gene ends were 1 base for V and 7 bases for J; bases not matched to a gene: 11. DNA of the CDR3: TGTGCCAGCAGTTTATATGCGGGGGGTCAGGGGGCTGAAAAACTGTTTTTT. Its translation: CASSLYAGGQGAEKLFF. The whole variable domain, filled in from reference TRBV27 and TRBJ1-4, reads EAQVTQNPRYLITVTGKKLTVTCSQNMNHEYMSWYRQDPGLGLRQIYYSMNVEVTDKGDVPEGYKVSRKEKRNFPLILESPSPNQTSLYFCASSLYAGGQGAEKLFFGSGTQLSVL.

The chain links TRBV7-9 to TRBJ1-1, with D possibly matching TRBD1 (6 bases). Germline V gene lookup returns CDR1 SEHNR and CDR2 FQNEAQ (reference sequence). The V end lost 2 bases, the J end lost 4 bases, and 20 bases lay between the germline ends. The CDR3 is 17 residues long. The CDR3 nucleotides read TGTGCCAGCAGCTTACCGGACCATCCAAGGGGGACCACTGAAGCTTTCTTT. Translation gives CASSLPDHPRGTTEAFF.

This clonotype showed up many times. The genes are TRBV5-1 and TRBJ2-3, with a possible D match to TRBD2 (7 bases). The germline V gene encodes CDR1 SGHRS and CDR2 YFSETQ. Trimming took 0 bases from V and 5 from J, leaving 16 bases between them. The CDR3 is 16 amino acids. Written as DNA, the CDR3 is TGCGCCAGCAGCTTGGAATTGCGGGGGCATGTAGATACGCAGTATTTT. Encoded protein: CASSLELRGHVDTQYF.

This clonotype was recorded a few times. V is TRBV29-1 and J is TRBJ2-3; maybe TRBD2 (6 bases). The germline V and J ends were trimmed by 2 bases and 0 bases, with 9 bases remaining between them. The CDR3 is 14 residues long. Germline V gene data show CDR1 as SQVTM and CDR2 as ANQGSEA. CDR3 residues: CSVEMAGSTDTQYF. Written as DNA, the CDR3 is TGCAGCGTTGAAATGGCGGGGAGCACAGATACGCAGTATTTT.

This clonotype was counted many times. The V gene is TRBV20-1, the J gene TRBJ2-3; no reliable D call. CDR1 and CDR2 (germline): DFQATT, SNEGSKA (reference sequence). V was trimmed by 0 bases and J by 6 bases, leaving 4 bases between them. This CDR3 has 11 amino acids. The CDR3 reads CSAREVDTQYF. The CDR3 nucleotides are TGCAGTGCTAGAGAGGTGGATACGCAGTATTTT.

This clonotype has more than one count but fewer than ten. This rearrangement joins TRBV6-6 to TRBJ1-4; no firm D call. The germline V and J ends were trimmed by 2 bases and 8 bases, with 27 bases remaining between them. The CDR3 runs to 19 residues. CDR1 and CDR2 (germline): MNHNY, SVGAGI (reference sequence). The CDR3 sequence is CASSYPHGRNNPKSEKLFF. CDR3 bases: TGTGCCAGCAGTTACCCCCACGGCAGAAACAACCCCAAGTCGGAAAAACTGTTTTTT.

This rearrangement joins TRBV2 to TRBJ1-1; 8 bases fit TRBD1. This CDR3 contains 15 residues. Germline V gives CDR1 SNHLY, CDR2 FYNNEI. The trim removed 6 bases at V and 6 bases at J, leaving 12 bases unmatched. CDR3: CASRPRTGLLPEAFF. The CDR3 region has the DNA TGTGCCAGCAGACCACGGACAGGGTTACTGCCTGAAGCTTTCTTT.

This clonotype was seen ten or more times. CDR3 sequence reads: CASSLARGVNEKLFF. Written as DNA, the CDR3 is TGTGCCAGCAGCTTAGCGCGGGGTGTTAATGAAAAACTGTTTTTT. The chain links TRBV7-2 to TRBJ1-4; D remains ambiguous. The CDR3 totals 15 residues. Trimming pared 0 bases from V and 4 bases from J, leaving 9 bases between. The germline V gene has CDR1 SGHTA and CDR2 FQGNSA.

This chain joins TRBV5-1 and TRBJ1-1, with D maybe TRBD1 (6 bases). The length of the CDR3 is 13 residues. The ends were cut back, 5 bases at V and 4 bases at J, with 12 bases in the middle. CDR1 is SGHRS, CDR2 YFSETQ, per germline. The CDR3 reads CASRQGVGTEAFF. CDR3 nucleotides: TGCGCCAGCAGACAGGGTGTGGGCACTGAAGCTTTCTTT.

A few counts support this clonotype. This chain links TRBV29-1 with TRBJ2-1, with a tentative D call TRBD2 (6 bases). The germline V and J ends were trimmed by 7 bases and 0 bases, with 16 bases remaining between them. This CDR3 spans 15 amino acids. Germline CDR1 is SQVTM and CDR2 is ANQGSEA. This CDR3 is CSGRGTGSSYNEQFF. CDR3 nucleotides: TGCAGCGGGCGCGGGACGGGAAGCTCCTACAATGAGCAGTTCTTC.

Many counts were recorded for this clonotype. V usage is TRBV9 and J usage is TRBJ2-5, with 7 bases lining up with TRBD1. The CDR3 totals 16 residues. J was trimmed by 5 bases and V by 3 bases; bases with no gene match: 13. The germline V gene has CDR1 SGDLS and CDR2 YYNGEE. This chain's CDR3 is CASSARPTGSGETQYF. As DNA, the CDR3 is TGTGCCAGCAGCGCGAGACCGACAGGGTCTGGGGAGACCCAGTACTTC.

In its sample, this clonotype was seen a few times. The V gene is TRBV7-8, the J gene TRBJ1-2; D is undetermined. V was trimmed by 5 bases and J by 0 bases, leaving 13 bases between them. This CDR3 is built from 15 residues. Germline CDR1 reads SGHVS; CDR2 reads FQNEAQ. The CDR3 spells CASSHVRLSNYGYTF. Written as DNA, the CDR3 is TGTGCCAGCAGCCACGTTAGACTTTCTAACTATGGCTACACCTTC.

V usage is TRBV7-2 and J usage is TRBJ1-2; 10 nucleotides match TRBD1. Per germline, CDR1 SGHTA and CDR2 FQGNSA. The CDR3 is 14 amino acids. With V trimmed by 3 bases and J by 8 bases, 6 bases remained unmatched. In DNA form, the CDR3 reads TGTGCCAGCAGCTTTAGGGACAGGGGTCGGGGCTACACCTTC. It yields the protein CASSFRDRGRGYTF. Supplemented by reference TRBV7-2 and TRBJ1-2, the full variable domain reads GAGVSQSPSNKVTEKGKDVELRCDPISGHTALYWYRQSLGQGLEFLIYFQGNSAPDKSGLPSDRFSAERTGGSVSTLTIQRTQQEDSAVYLCASSFRDRGRGYTFGSGTRLTVV.

This clonotype was seen a few times. V usage is TRBV4-3 and J usage is TRBJ2-1; 8 bases agree with TRBD2. Per germline, CDR1 LGHNA and CDR2 YSLEER. The J segment lost 6 bases and the V segment lost 4 bases, leaving 5 bases of the junction unmatched. The CDR3 contains 14 residues. The CDR3 DNA reads as TGCGCCAGCAGCCTCCTCAGCGGGGGCAATGAGCAGTTCTTC. Translation gives CASSLLSGGNEQFF.

V gene TRBV9 combines with J gene TRBJ2-3; a weak D match, TRBD1 (7 bases). Germline V gene data show CDR1 as SGDLS and CDR2 as YYNGEE. The CDR3 is 14 amino acids. Between the trimmed V and J ends, which lost 6 bases and 3 bases, there was a span of 14 bases. In nucleotides, the CDR3 is TGTGCCAGCAAGCCAGGGGGGCCAACAGATACGCAGTATTTT. It codes for CASKPGGPTDTQYF.

The sample holds a few counts of this clonotype. V and J are TRBV7-9 and TRBJ2-1; D might be TRBD2 (5 bases). Germline V gene data show CDR1 as SEHNR and CDR2 as FQNEAQ (reference sequence). Trimming took off 4 bases at V and 6 bases at J, with 13 bases between the two ends. CDR3 length: 14 amino acids. The CDR3 DNA reads as TGTGCCAGCAGCTCGCGGGTGTCCGTCAATGAGCAGTTCTTC. Protein: CASSSRVSVNEQFF. Complete variable domain (other parts from reference TRBV7-9 and TRBJ2-1): DTGVSQNPRHKITKRGQNVTFRCDPISEHNRLYWYRQTLGQGPEFLTYFQNEAQLEKSRLLSDRFSAERPKGSFSTLEIQRTEQGDSAMYLCASSSRVSVNEQFFGPGTRLTVL.

This clonotype was found many times. This chain connects TRBV7-9 to TRBJ2-5, with D tentatively TRBD2 (6 bases). Trimming pared 3 bases from V and 5 bases from J, leaving 13 bases between. CDR1 SEHNR and CDR2 FQNEAQ come from the germline V gene (reference sequence). The CDR3 spans 14 residues. For the CDR3, the DNA is TGTGCCAGCAGCTTTGGGACTGGCGGGGAGACCCAGTACTTC. This encodes CASSFGTGGETQYF.

This clonotype was observed many times. The rearrangement links TRBV10-3 to TRBJ2-5; D perhaps matches TRBD1 (6 bases). V lost 5 bases and J lost 0, with 13 bases in between. Per the germline V gene, CDR1 is ENHRY and CDR2 is SYGVKD. The CDR3 has 15 amino acids. CDR3 coding DNA: TGTGCCATCAGTTCGTCCTCAGGGGACCAAGAGACCCAGTACTTC. Encoded protein: CAISSSSGDQETQYF.